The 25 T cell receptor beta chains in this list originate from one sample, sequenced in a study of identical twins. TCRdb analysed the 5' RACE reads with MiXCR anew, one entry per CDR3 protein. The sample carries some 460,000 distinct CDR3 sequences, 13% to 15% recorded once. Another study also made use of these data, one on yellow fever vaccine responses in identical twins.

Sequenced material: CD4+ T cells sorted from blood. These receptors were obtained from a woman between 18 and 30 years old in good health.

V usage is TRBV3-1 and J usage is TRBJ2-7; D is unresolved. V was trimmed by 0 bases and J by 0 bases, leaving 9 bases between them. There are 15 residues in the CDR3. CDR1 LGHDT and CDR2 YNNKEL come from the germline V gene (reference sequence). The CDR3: CASSQDSNPSYEQYF. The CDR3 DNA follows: TGTGCCAGCAGCCAAGATTCTAACCCCTCCTACGAGCAGTACTTC.

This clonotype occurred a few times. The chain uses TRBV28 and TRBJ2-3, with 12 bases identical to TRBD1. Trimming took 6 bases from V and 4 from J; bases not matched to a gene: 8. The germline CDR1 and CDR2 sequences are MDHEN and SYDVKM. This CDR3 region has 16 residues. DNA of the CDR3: TGTGCCAGCAGCCTGGGGACAGGGGGCAAATCAGATACGCAGTATTTT. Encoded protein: CASSLGTGGKSDTQYF.

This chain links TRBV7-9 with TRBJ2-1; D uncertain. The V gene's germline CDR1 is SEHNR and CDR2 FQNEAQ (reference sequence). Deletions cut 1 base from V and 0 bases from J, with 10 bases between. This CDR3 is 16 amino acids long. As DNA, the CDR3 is TGTGCCAGCAGCTTAGGGGTATTCAACTCCTACAATGAGCAGTTCTTC. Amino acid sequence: CASSLGVFNSYNEQFF.

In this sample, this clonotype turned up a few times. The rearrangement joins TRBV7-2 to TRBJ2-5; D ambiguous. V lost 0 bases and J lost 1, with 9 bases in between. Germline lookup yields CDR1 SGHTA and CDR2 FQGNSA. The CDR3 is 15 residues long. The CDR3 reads CASSLALVTQETQYF. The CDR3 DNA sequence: TGTGCCAGCAGCTTAGCTTTAGTCACCCAAGAGACCCAGTACTTC.

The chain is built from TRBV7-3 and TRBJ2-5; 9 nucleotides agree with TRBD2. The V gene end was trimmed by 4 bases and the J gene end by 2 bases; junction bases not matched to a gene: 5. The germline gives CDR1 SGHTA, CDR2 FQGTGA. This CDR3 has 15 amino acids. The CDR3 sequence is CASSSGAGGQETQYF. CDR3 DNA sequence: TGTGCCAGCAGCTCTGGAGCGGGGGGACAAGAGACCCAGTACTTC.

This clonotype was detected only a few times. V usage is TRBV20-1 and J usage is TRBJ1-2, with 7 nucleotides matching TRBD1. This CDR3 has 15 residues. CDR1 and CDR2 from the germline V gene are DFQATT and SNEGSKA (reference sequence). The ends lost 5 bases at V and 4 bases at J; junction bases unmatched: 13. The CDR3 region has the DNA TGCAGTGCTGGCGGACAGGTCCCCCTTCTCTATGGCTACACCTTC. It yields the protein CSAGGQVPLLYGYTF.

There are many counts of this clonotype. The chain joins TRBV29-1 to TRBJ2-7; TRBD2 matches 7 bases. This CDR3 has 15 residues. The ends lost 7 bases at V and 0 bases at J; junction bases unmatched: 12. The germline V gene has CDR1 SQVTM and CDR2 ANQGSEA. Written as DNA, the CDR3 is TGCAGCGCCCGTCGTGGGGGGGATATCTCCTACGAGCAGTACTTC. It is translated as CSARRGGDISYEQYF.

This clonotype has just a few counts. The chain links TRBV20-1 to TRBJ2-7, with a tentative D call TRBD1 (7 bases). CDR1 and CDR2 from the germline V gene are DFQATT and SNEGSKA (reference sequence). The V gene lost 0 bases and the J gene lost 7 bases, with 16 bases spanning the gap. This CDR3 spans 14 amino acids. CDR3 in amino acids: CSARDHQGGWEQYF. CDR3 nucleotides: TGCAGTGCTAGAGATCACCAGGGGGGATGGGAGCAGTACTTC.

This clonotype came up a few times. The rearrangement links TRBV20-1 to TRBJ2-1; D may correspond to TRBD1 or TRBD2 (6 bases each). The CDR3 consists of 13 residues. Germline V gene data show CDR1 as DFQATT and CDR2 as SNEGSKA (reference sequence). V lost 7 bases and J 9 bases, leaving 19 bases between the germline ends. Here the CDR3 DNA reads TGCAGTGGTGACCCAACAGGGAGGAGTGAGCAGTTCTTC. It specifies CSGDPTGRSEQFF.

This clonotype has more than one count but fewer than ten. This CDR3 is CASSFRVGGNTGELFF. The CDR3 region has the DNA TGTGCCAGCAGCTTCAGGGTCGGGGGGAACACCGGGGAGCTGTTTTTT. The chain links TRBV11-2 to TRBJ2-2; maybe TRBD2 (6 bases). V was clipped by 3 bases and J by 1 base, with 12 bases between them. The length of the CDR3 is 16 residues. CDR1 and CDR2 from the germline V gene are SGHAT and FQNNGV. The whole variable domain, filled in from reference TRBV11-2 and TRBJ2-2, reads EAGVAQSPRYKIIEKRQSVAFWCNPISGHATLYWYQQILGQGPKLLIQFQNNGVVDDSQLPKDRFSAERLKGVDSTLKIQPAKLEDSAVYLCASSFRVGGNTGELFFGEGSRLTVL.

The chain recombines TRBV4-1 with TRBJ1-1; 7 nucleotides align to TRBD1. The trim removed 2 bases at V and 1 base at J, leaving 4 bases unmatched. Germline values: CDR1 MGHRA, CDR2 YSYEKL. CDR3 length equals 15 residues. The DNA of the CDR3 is TGCGCCAGCAGCCAAACGACAGGGAAGAACACTGAAGCTTTCTTT. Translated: CASSQTTGKNTEAFF.

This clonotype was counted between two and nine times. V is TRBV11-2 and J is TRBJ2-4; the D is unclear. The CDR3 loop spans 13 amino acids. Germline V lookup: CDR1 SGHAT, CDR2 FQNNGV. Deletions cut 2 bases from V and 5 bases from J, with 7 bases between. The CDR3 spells CASSLSPENIQYF. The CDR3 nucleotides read TGTGCCAGCAGCTTATCGCCGGAAAACATTCAGTACTTC. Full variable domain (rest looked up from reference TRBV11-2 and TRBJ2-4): EAGVAQSPRYKIIEKRQSVAFWCNPISGHATLYWYQQILGQGPKLLIQFQNNGVVDDSQLPKDRFSAERLKGVDSTLKIQPAKLEDSAVYLCASSLSPENIQYFGAGTRLSVL.

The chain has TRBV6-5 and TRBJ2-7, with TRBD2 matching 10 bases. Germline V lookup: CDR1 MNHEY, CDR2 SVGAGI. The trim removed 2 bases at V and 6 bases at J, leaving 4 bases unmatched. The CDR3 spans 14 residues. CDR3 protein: CASSYLAGAGEQYF. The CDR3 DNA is TGTGCCAGCAGTTACCTAGCGGGAGCCGGCGAGCAGTACTTC.

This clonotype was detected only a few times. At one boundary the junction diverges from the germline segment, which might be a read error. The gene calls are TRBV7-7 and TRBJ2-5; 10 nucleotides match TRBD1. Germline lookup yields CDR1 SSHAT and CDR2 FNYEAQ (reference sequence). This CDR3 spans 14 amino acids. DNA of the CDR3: TGTGCTAGCAGCCCCCAGGGACAGGGGTTGACCCAGTACTTC. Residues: CASSPQGQGLTQYF.

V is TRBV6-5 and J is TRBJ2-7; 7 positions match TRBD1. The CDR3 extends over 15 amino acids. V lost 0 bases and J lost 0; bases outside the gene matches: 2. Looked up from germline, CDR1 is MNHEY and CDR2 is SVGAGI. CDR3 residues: CASSYSSGGSYEQYF. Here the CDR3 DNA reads TGTGCCAGCAGTTACTCATCAGGGGGCTCCTACGAGCAGTACTTC.

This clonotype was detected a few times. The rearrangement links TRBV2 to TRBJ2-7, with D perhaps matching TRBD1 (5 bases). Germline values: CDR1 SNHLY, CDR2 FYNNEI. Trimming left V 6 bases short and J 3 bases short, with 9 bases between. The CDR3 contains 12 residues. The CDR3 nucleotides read TGTGCCAGCAGGTCGGACAACTACGAGCAGTACTTC. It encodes CASRSDNYEQYF.

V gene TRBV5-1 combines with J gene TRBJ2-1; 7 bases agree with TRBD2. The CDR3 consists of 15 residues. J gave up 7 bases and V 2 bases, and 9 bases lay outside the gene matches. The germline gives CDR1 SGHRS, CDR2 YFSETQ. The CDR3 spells CASSFGLEAGNEQFF. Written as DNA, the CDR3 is TGCGCCAGCAGCTTTGGACTAGAAGCGGGTAATGAGCAGTTCTTC.

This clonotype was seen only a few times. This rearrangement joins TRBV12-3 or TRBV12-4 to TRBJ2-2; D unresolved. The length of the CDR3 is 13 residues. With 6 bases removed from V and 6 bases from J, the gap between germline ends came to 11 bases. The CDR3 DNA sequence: TGTGCCAGCAGAAATCCCCCCGCCGGGGAGCTGTTTTTT. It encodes CASRNPPAGELFF.

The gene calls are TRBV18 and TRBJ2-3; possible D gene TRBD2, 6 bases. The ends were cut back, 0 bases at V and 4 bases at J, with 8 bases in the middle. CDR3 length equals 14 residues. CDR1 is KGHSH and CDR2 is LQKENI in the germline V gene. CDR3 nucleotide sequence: TGTGCCAGCTCACCACCCCAGCGGGCAGATACGCAGTATTTT. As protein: CASSPPQRADTQYF.

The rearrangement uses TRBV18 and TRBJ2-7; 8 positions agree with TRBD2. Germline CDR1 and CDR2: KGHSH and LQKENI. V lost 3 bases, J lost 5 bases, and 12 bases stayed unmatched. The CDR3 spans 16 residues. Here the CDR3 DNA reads TGTGCCAGCTCACCCGGGGGAAAGCGGGAGTGGCACGAGCAGTACTTC. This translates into CASSPGGKREWHEQYF.

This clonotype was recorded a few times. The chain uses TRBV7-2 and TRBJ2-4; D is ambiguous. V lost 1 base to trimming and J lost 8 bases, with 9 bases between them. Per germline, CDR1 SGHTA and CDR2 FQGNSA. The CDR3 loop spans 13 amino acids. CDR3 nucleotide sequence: TGTGCCAGCAGCTTAGAAGCGTGGGACATTCAGTACTTC. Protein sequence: CASSLEAWDIQYF.

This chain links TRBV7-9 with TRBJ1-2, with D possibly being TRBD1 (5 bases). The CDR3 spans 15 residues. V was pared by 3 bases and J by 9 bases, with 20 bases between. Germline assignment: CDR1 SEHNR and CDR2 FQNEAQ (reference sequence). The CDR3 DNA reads TGTGCCAGCAGCTTCCCCCTGACAGACCATAACAGCTACACCTTC. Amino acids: CASSFPLTDHNSYTF.

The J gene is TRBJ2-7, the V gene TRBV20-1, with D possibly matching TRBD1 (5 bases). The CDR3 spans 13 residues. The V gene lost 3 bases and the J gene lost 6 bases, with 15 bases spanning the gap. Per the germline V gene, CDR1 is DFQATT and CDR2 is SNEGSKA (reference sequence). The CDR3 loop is CSASRSTVLEQYF. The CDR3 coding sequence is TGCAGTGCTAGCCGGTCGACAGTTCTCGAGCAGTACTTC.

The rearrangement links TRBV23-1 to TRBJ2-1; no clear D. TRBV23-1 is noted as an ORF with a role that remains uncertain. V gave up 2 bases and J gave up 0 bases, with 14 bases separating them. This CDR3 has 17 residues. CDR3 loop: CASSQRESISSYNEQFF. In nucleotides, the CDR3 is TGCGCCAGCAGTCAACGCGAGAGTATCAGCTCCTACAATGAGCAGTTCTTC.

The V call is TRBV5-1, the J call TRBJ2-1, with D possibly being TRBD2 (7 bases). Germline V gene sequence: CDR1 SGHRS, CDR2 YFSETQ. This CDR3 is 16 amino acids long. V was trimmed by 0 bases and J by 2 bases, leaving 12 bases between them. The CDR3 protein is CASSLVAGATYNEQFF. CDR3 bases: TGCGCCAGCAGCTTGGTCGCGGGGGCAACCTACAATGAGCAGTTCTTC.